A single sample gave rise to the 10 T cell receptor beta chains below, sequenced in a study of sequential checkpoint blockade in melanoma. The treatment is: randomized to nivolumab then ipilimumab (arm A) or the reverse (arm B). Repertoires were generated with immunoSEQ multiplex PCR, while TCRdb's copy carries only in-frame clones and drops some. The table shows under 50,000 clones, with about 88% occurring only once. Specimen: CD8+ T cells sorted from blood (inferred from file names), collected from a patient given nivolumab and ipilimumab in sequence. The receptors shown here come from a human donor with melanoma.

This clone was seen once. The chain recombines TRBV5-4 with TRBJ2-7, with 14 bases matching TRBD2. CDR3 length: 15 amino acids. J was trimmed by 3 bases and V by 4 bases; bases with no gene match: 3. CDR1 and CDR2 from the germline V gene are SGHNT and YYREEE (reference sequence). The CDR3 sequence is CASSGGTSGSYEQYF. CDR3 coding DNA: TGTGCCAGCAGCGGAGGGACTAGCGGGAGCTACGAGCAGTACTTC.

The rearrangement links TRBV7-9 to TRBJ2-5; maybe TRBD2 (6 bases). CDR1 is SEHNR, CDR2 FQNEAQ, per germline (reference sequence). CDR3 length: 15 amino acids. V lost 1 base and J 4 bases, leaving 13 bases between the germline ends. CDR3 in amino acids: CASSLGGLGRETQYF. The CDR3 nucleotides read TGTGCCAGCAGCTTAGGGGGACTTGGGCGAGAGACCCAGTACTTC.

V usage is TRBV11-3 and J usage is TRBJ2-2, with 7 nucleotides matching TRBD2. There are 17 residues in the CDR3. The germline V gene has CDR1 SGHNT and CDR2 YENEEA. The J segment lost 1 base and the V segment lost 0 bases, leaving 5 bases of the junction unmatched. CDR3 nucleotides: TGTGCCAGCAGCTTAGATCCGGCTAGCGGGAACACCGGGGAGCTGTTTTTT. Encoded protein: CASSLDPASGNTGELFF.

The chain carries TRBV5-4 and TRBJ2-2; 10 bases align to TRBD2. Germline V lookup: CDR1 SGHNT, CDR2 YYREEE (reference sequence). The CDR3 spans 16 residues. The V segment lost 5 bases and the J segment 4 bases; nucleotides outside the gene matches: 8. For the CDR3, the DNA is TGTGCCAGCAGGACCGGGACTAGCGTTGGCACCGGGGAGCTGTTTTTT. Its translation is CASRTGTSVGTGELFF. Full variable domain (outside the CDR3, taken from reference TRBV5-4 and TRBJ2-2): ETGVTQSPTHLIKTRGQQVTLRCSSQSGHNTVSWYQQALGQGPQFIFQYYREEENGRGNFPPRFSGLQFPNYSSELNVNALELDDSALYLCASRTGTSVGTGELFFGEGSRLTVL.

This rearrangement joins TRBV5-8 to TRBJ2-5; no firm D call. The tail of the sequence fits TRBJ2-7 better, so the J call may be wrong. Per germline, CDR1 SGHTS and CDR2 YDEGEE. The CDR3 length is 14 residues. The CDR3 spells CASSLRYGSHEQYF. CDR3 coding DNA: TGTGCCAGCAGCTTGCGTTACGGTAGTCACGAGCAGTACTTC.

The J gene is TRBJ2-2, the V gene TRBV27; 9 bases agree with TRBD2. The CDR3 runs to 16 residues. Germline-derived CDR1 and CDR2 are MNHEY and SMNVEV (reference sequence). The ends lost 5 bases at V and 2 bases at J; junction bases unmatched: 6. The CDR3, as DNA: TGTGCCAGCAGTCCCCAGGGACTAGCAAACACCGGGGAGCTGTTTTTT. Translation gives CASSPQGLANTGELFF.

The chain combines TRBV5-4 with TRBJ2-5, with 7 bases matching TRBD2. This CDR3 is built from 18 residues. From germline, CDR1 is SGHNT and CDR2 YYREEE (reference sequence). V gave up 0 bases and J gave up 3 bases; unmatched junction bases: 14. The CDR3 DNA follows: TGTGCCAGCAGCTTGGAGGGTTTTGGTTTGGGAGGGGAAGAGACCCAGTACTTC. This gives the protein CASSLEGFGLGGEETQYF.

This chain connects TRBV9 to TRBJ2-1; 9 positions match TRBD2. Germline values: CDR1 SGDLS, CDR2 YYNGEE. V trimming: 1 base; J trimming: 1 base; junction bases outside the gene matches: 6. The CDR3 is 17 amino acids. The CDR3 DNA is TGTGCCAGCAGCGTAAGGTTAGCGGGAGTATCCTACAATGAGCAGTTCTTC. This sequence encodes CASSVRLAGVSYNEQFF.

In DNA form, the CDR3 reads TGTGCCAGTTGTAGCGTTCCTGGGGCCAACGTCCTGACTTTC. Its protein product is CASCSVPGANVLTF. The chain recombines TRBV19 with TRBJ2-6, with D maybe TRBD2 (5 bases). Trimming left V 8 bases short and J 2 bases short, with 10 bases between. The CDR3 is 14 amino acids. CDR1 and CDR2 from the germline V gene are LNHDA and SQIVND (reference sequence). The full variable domain, its missing parts supplied by reference TRBV19 and TRBJ2-6, is DGGITQSPKYLFRKEGQNVTLSCEQNLNHDAMYWYRQDPGQGLRLIYYSQIVNDFQKGDIAEGYSVSREKKESFPLTVTSAQKNPTAFYLCASCSVPGANVLTFGAGSRLTVL.

This sequence joins TRBV27 and TRBJ2-6; D is ambiguous. The germline CDR1 and CDR2 sequences are MNHEY and SMNVEV (reference sequence). Trimming stripped 5 bases from V and 3 bases from J, with 14 bases between. This CDR3 comprises 16 residues. DNA for the CDR3: TGTGCCAGCAGTCTCCGTCCGGTTGGTGGGGCCAACGTCCTGACTTTC. Translating it yields CASSLRPVGGANVLTF.